A selection of T cell receptor beta chains follows, all from one sample in a study of PD-1 blockade in mismatch repair-deficient tumors. Sequenced by immunoSEQ multiplex PCR; TCRdb stores in-frame clones only, minus some. Among about 14,000 clones listed, approximately 84% were seen once. These receptors are not linked to any known antigen. The sample consisted of cells cultured in vitro, taken from a patient treated with pembrolizumab. These receptors came from an adult with mismatch repair-deficient cancer. CDR3s include the opening cysteine and the closing phenylalanine or tryptophan. The D gene is left open where the match is weak. Rows give clone size only sometimes, using once, few, many, or a class for an expanded clone.

TRBJ1-2	-	TRBV15	once	TGTGCCACCAGGACCGAGGGGATCTATGGCTACACCTTC	CATRTEGIYGYTF
TRBJ1-1	-	TRBV11-3	-	TGTGCCAGCACCCCCCGACGGAACACTGAAGCTTTCTTT	CASTPRRNTEAFF
TRBJ1-2	-	TRBV7-7	once	TGTGCCAGCAGCTTAAAAGGGGGCTATGGCTACACCTTC	CASSLKGGYGYTF
TRBJ2-1	TRBD2	TRBV7-6	few	TGTGCCAGCAGCCCTCCTAGCGGGAGTCTTCGGAACAATGAGCAGTTCTTC	CASSPPSGSLRNNEQFF
TRBJ2-7	TRBD2	TRBV6-1	-	TGTGCCAGCAGTGAAGGGCTAGCGGGAGGGTATGAGCAGTACTTC	CASSEGLAGGYEQYF
TRBJ1-5	TRBD1	TRBV2	-	TGTGCCAGCAGAGACAGGGAAAATCAGCCCCAGCATTTT	CASRDRENQPQHF
TRBJ2-7	-	TRBV5-1	-	TGCGCCAGCAGCCCCCCAACCTACGAGCAGTACTTC	CASSPPTYEQYF
TRBJ2-4	-	TRBV9	once	TGTGCCAGCAGCGTAGAGGTACAGGGCTACATTCAGTACTTC	CASSVEVQGYIQYF
TRBJ2-7	TRBD1	TRBV27	-	TGTGCCAGCAGTTTTATATCGGGACAGGGCACCTACGAGCAGTACTTC	CASSFISGQGTYEQYF
TRBJ2-5	-	TRBV18	-	TGTGCCAGCTCACCAGGATGGGACCCTGAAGAGACCCAGTACTTC	CASSPGWDPEETQYF
TRBJ2-5	-	TRBV18	-	TGTGCCAGCTCACTCGTGTTAGGAAGAGCAGAGACCCAGTACTTC	CASSLVLGRAETQYF
TRBJ2-1	TRBD2	TRBV11-2	-	TGTGCCAGCAGCCTGTGGACTAGCGGGAGTTTTTCCTACAATGAGCAGTTCTTC	CASSLWTSGSFSYNEQFF
TRBJ2-3	TRBD1	TRBV4-1	-	TGCGCCAGCAGTGTCCCGGACAGGGTGGGCACAGATACGCAGTATTTT	CASSVPDRVGTDTQYF
TRBJ1-1	TRBD1	TRBV28	once	TGTGCCAGCAGTTCGACAGGGGGCGGGAACACTGAAGCTTTCTTT	CASSSTGGGNTEAFF
TRBJ2-5	-	TRBV11-3	-	TGTGCCAGCAGCTTTGATGGGGCGCCTGAGACCCAGTACTTC	CASSFDGAPETQYF
TRBJ2-5	-	TRBV4-1	few	TGCGCCAGCAGCCAACTGAGAAGCCAAGAGACCCAGTACTTC	CASSQLRSQETQYF
TRBJ1-2	TRBD1	TRBV19	-	TGTGCCAGTAGCAGGGACAGGGGGCTCTATGGCTACACCTTC	CASSRDRGLYGYTF
TRBJ2-3	-	TRBV9	-	TGTGCCAGCAACTTAGCGGAAAGCACAGATACGCAGTATTTT	CASNLAESTDTQYF
TRBJ2-7	-	TRBV7-3	few	TGTGCCAGCAGCTTAAGGACTGGGGACTCCTACGAGCAGTACTTC	CASSLRTGDSYEQYF
TRBJ1-3	TRBD1	TRBV18	-	TGTGCCAGCTCAGCGGGATGGACAGGGGCAGGAAACACCATATATTTT	CASSAGWTGAGNTIYF
TRBJ1-1	TRBD1	TRBV6-6	-	TGTGCCAGCAGTCTAATTGGACAGGGAGGGACTGAAGCTTTCTTT	CASSLIGQGGTEAFF
TRBJ1-2	-	TRBV19	-	TGTGCCAGTAGTATCCCCCCCAAATACTATGGCTACACCTTC	CASSIPPKYYGYTF
TRBJ1-2	-	TRBV27	-	TGTGCCAGCAGTTTATTGGACACGAACTATGGCTACACCTTC	CASSLLDTNYGYTF
TRBJ1-1	TRBD1	TRBV7-8	few	TGTGCCAGCAGCTTAGCGGTAGGACAGGGGGCCGGGTTTACTGAAGCTTTCTTT	CASSLAVGQGAGFTEAFF
TRBJ1-1	-	TRBV6-5	-	TGTGCCAGCGTACCCCCAGGGCTCCCTAACACTGAAGCTTTCTTT	CASVPPGLPNTEAFF
TRBJ2-5	-	TRBV5-8	-	TGTGCCAGCAGACTTACAGGGAAGGAGACCCAGTACTTC	CASRLTGKETQYF
TRBJ2-3	-	TRBV18	-	TGTGCCAGCTCACAAGATACGCAGTATTTT	CASSQDTQYF